This T cell receptor beta chain was sequenced in a study of T cells in localized non-small cell lung cancer. Using immunoSEQ multiplex PCR, the repertoire was profiled, and TCRdb retains in-frame clones only, with some absent. The table has 3,000 or so clones, around 22% seen once. On this clone: Its antigen is still unknown.

The study's findings and limits: Heterogeneity cannot be ruled out, as sequencing used one tumor region only.

Trimming took 4 bases from V and 2 from J; bases not matched to a gene: 5. Germline assignment: CDR1 SGHRS and CDR2 YFSETQ. The CDR3 extends over 14 amino acids. The V call is TRBV5-1, the J call TRBJ1-1, with TRBD1 matching over 7 bases. The sequences come from lung tumor tissue, collected before any cancer treatment. The TCR was taken from a female donor older than 55 with stage I lung adenocarcinoma. This CDR3 is CASSQTGRNTEAFF. CDR3 in DNA: TGCGCCAGCAGCCAGACAGGGCGAAACACTGAAGCTTTCTTT.